The 30 T cell receptor beta chains presented below share a single source sample, sequenced in a study of CD8 T cells in ankylosing spondylitis. Each CDR3 protein is one row after TCRdb ran MiXCR on the 5' RACE reads. The data contain a few hundred thousand distinct CDR3 sequences, around 21% of them seen just once; the ten biggest clones take up approximately 3.7%. Sequencing was performed on blood, either unsorted or a sorted T cell fraction (not recorded which). These TCRs come from a female donor with ankylosing spondylitis or in good health (not recorded which).

Many counts were recorded for this clonotype. The chain couples TRBV29-1 to TRBJ2-1, with TRBD1 identical over 8 bases. The junction had 3 bases not matched to a gene; V was cut back by 2 bases and J by 6 bases. Germline assignment: CDR1 SQVTM and CDR2 ANQGSEA. The CDR3 contains 13 residues. CDR3 coding DNA: TGCAGCGTTGAACAGGGGGCCCCCAATGAGCAGTTCTTC. Amino acid sequence: CSVEQGAPNEQFF.

This chain joins TRBV7-7 and TRBJ2-1, with 9 nucleotides matching TRBD2. Germline V CDR1 and CDR2: SSHAT, FNYEAQ (reference sequence). Trimming at V came to 3 bases and at J to 8 bases, leaving 5 bases not matched to a gene. The CDR3 spans 14 residues. The CDR3 DNA sequence: TGTGCCAGCAGCTTTAGCGGGAGATGGGATGAGCAGTTCTTC. This encodes CASSFSGRWDEQFF.

This clonotype came up a few times. CDR3 sequence: CASSRTGTGSEQYF. As DNA, the CDR3 is TGTGCCAGCAGCAGAACCGGGACAGGGAGCGAGCAGTACTTC. The rearrangement joins TRBV7-9 to TRBJ2-7, with 9 bases that match TRBD1. The germline gives CDR1 SEHNR, CDR2 FQNEAQ (reference sequence). V lost 5 bases and J lost 6; bases outside the gene matches: 8. The CDR3 runs 14 residues.

The rearrangement uses TRBV28 and TRBJ2-5; 8 bases align to TRBD1. Germline V gene data show CDR1 as MDHEN and CDR2 as SYDVKM. This CDR3 spans 13 amino acids. V was clipped by 5 bases and J by 5 bases; unmatched bases: 4. The CDR3 loop is CASSTTGVETQYF. The CDR3 DNA reads as TGTGCCAGCAGTACGACAGGGGTTGAGACCCAGTACTTC. Variable domain in full (rest from reference TRBV28 and TRBJ2-5): DVKVTQSSRYLVKRTGEKVFLECVQDMDHENMFWYRQDPGLGLRLIYFSYDVKMKEKGDIPEGYSVSREKKERFSLILESASTNQTSMYLCASSTTGVETQYFGPGTRLLVL.

This clonotype was recorded at least ten times. The rearrangement joins TRBV29-1 to TRBJ2-2, with D possibly matching TRBD2 (5 bases). CDR1 SQVTM and CDR2 ANQGSEA come from the germline V gene. Trimming shortened V by 8 bases and J by 2 bases, and 12 bases separated the two germline ends. This CDR3 is 13 amino acids long. This CDR3 is CSTGGGNTGELFF. The CDR3 DNA sequence: TGCAGCACCGGAGGAGGTAACACCGGGGAGCTGTTTTTT.

This clonotype was observed a few times. This chain uses TRBV9 with TRBJ2-1, with D tentatively TRBD2 (6 bases). Germline V lookup: CDR1 SGDLS, CDR2 YYNGEE. This CDR3 contains 16 residues. V shed 0 bases and J shed 2 bases, with 12 bases lying between them. The CDR3 sequence is CASSVVERAPYNEQFF. The CDR3 DNA reads TGTGCCAGCAGCGTAGTTGAGCGGGCGCCCTACAATGAGCAGTTCTTC.

This clonotype was seen a few times. This chain uses TRBV5-1 with TRBJ1-2; D unresolved. V was shortened by 4 bases and J by 2 bases, with 12 bases between the two germline ends. The germline V gene has CDR1 SGHRS and CDR2 YFSETQ. The CDR3 is 14 amino acids. The DNA of the CDR3 is TGCGCCAGCAGCCATTCAGTGAACAACTATGGCTACACCTTC. Protein: CASSHSVNNYGYTF.

This clonotype turned up a few times. This chain joins TRBV7-2 and TRBJ1-2, with D possibly matching TRBD1 (6 bases). The CDR3 contains 15 residues. The germline gives CDR1 SGHTA, CDR2 FQGNSA. With 5 bases removed from V and 0 bases from J, the gap between germline ends came to 13 bases. The CDR3, as DNA: TGTGCCAGCAGCCCGGACAGATTGTCTAACTATGGCTACACCTTC. It codes for CASSPDRLSNYGYTF.

The chain recombines TRBV4-3 with TRBJ2-7; tentatively, D is TRBD1 or TRBD2 (5 bases each). The V and J ends lost 0 bases and 1 base respectively, with 10 bases between them. From germline, CDR1 is LGHNA and CDR2 YSLEER. The CDR3 extends over 15 amino acids. CDR3 region: CASSQDGRESYEQYF. The CDR3 bases are TGCGCCAGCAGCCAAGATGGCAGGGAGTCCTACGAGCAGTACTTC.

The chain recombines TRBV18 with TRBJ2-1; 10 nucleotides line up with TRBD2. J was trimmed by 7 bases and V by 1 base; bases with no gene match: 7. Germline assignment: CDR1 KGHSH and CDR2 LQKENI. This CDR3 region has 16 residues. The CDR3 nucleotides are TGTGCCAGCTCACCACTTACTGGAGCGGGAGGGAATGAGCAGTTCTTC. Translating it yields CASSPLTGAGGNEQFF.

This clonotype was seen at least ten times. A read error may account for a junction end that differs from germline. The gene calls are TRBV12-3 or TRBV12-4 and TRBJ2-4; D gene uncertain. This CDR3 comprises 13 residues. The CDR3 DNA reads TGTGCCAGCAGCTTAGGCCGTATTGAGATTCAGTACTTC. Amino acids: CASSLGRIEIQYF.

This clonotype was counted at least ten times. The rearrangement uses TRBV12-3 or TRBV12-4 and TRBJ1-4; D is possibly TRBD1 (5 bases). The CDR3 spans 11 residues. With 5 bases removed from V and 8 bases from J, the gap between germline ends came to 6 bases. In DNA, the CDR3 is TGTGCCAGCAGTGAGGGGGAAAAACTGTTTTTT. It yields the protein CASSEGEKLFF.

J is TRBJ1-4 and V is TRBV6-1; D is undetermined. Germline values: CDR1 MNHNS, CDR2 SASEGT. V lost 6 bases, J lost 4 bases, and 9 bases lay in between. CDR3 size: 13 residues. This CDR3 reads CASRPPGNEKLFF. The CDR3 DNA follows: TGTGCCAGCAGACCACCGGGTAATGAAAAACTGTTTTTT.

This clonotype was seen only a few times. The V gene is TRBV5-5, the J gene TRBJ2-1, with D perhaps matching TRBD2 (7 bases). V dropped 7 bases and J dropped 5 bases, with 16 bases sitting between them. From germline, CDR1 is SGHKS and CDR2 YYEKEE (reference sequence). The CDR3 has 14 residues. In DNA, the CDR3 is TGTGCCAGCGTAATAGGGGGGGGAAACAATGAGCAGTTCTTC. This gives the protein CASVIGGGNNEQFF.

This clonotype was counted between two and nine times. This chain links TRBV9 with TRBJ2-2; D uncertain. Germline V lookup: CDR1 SGDLS, CDR2 YYNGEE. V lost 4 bases and J 7 bases, leaving 17 bases between the germline ends. CDR3 length: 15 residues. CDR3 DNA sequence: TGTGCCAGCAGCCCTACACCTAGGTGGGGCGGGGAGCTGTTTTTT. Protein sequence: CASSPTPRWGGELFF.

The V and J genes are TRBV7-2 and TRBJ1-3; tentative D call: TRBD1 (5 bases). CDR3 length equals 13 residues. Trimming removed 5 bases from V and 0 bases from J, with 5 bases in between. CDR1 is SGHTA and CDR2 is FQGNSA in the germline V gene. The CDR3 region is CASSGGSGNTIYF. CDR3 nucleotide sequence: TGTGCCAGCAGCGGGGGCTCTGGAAACACCATATATTTT.

The sample holds a few counts of this clonotype. V is TRBV6-2 or TRBV6-3 and J is TRBJ2-1; 7 bases map to TRBD2. The CDR3 totals 18 residues. Germline V lookup: CDR1 MNHEY, CDR2 SVGEGT. V gave up 6 bases and J gave up 2 bases; unmatched junction bases: 16. Written as DNA, the CDR3 is TGTGCCAGCAGGCCCAAACCGGGCGGCGGGAGAGCCTACAATGAGCAGTTCTTC. Translated: CASRPKPGGGRAYNEQFF.

This chain links TRBV6-2 or TRBV6-3 with TRBJ2-1, with 7 bases lining up with TRBD2. CDR1 and CDR2 from the germline V gene are MNHEY and SVGEGT. The CDR3 loop spans 15 amino acids. Losses at the gene ends were 6 bases for V and 3 bases for J; bases not matched to a gene: 8. CDR3 sequence (DNA): TGTGCCAGCAGACCCTATGGACTAGTCTACAATGAGCAGTTCTTC. Encoded protein: CASRPYGLVYNEQFF.

This chain links TRBV4-3 with TRBJ2-5; the D is unclear. V was trimmed by 4 bases and J by 1 base, leaving 10 bases between them. The CDR3 contains 14 residues. From germline, CDR1 is LGHNA and CDR2 YSLEER. CDR3 region: CASSPILSQETQYF. The CDR3 nucleotides are TGCGCCAGCAGCCCCATATTGAGCCAAGAGACCCAGTACTTC.

Note on this clonotype: One end of the junction is discordant with germline, which a read error may explain. This chain links TRBV18 with TRBJ1-2; possibly TRBD1 for D (5 bases). Germline-derived CDR1 and CDR2 are KGHSH and LQKENI. The CDR3 runs to 12 residues. CDR3 in amino acids: CVSSRGDYGYTF. The CDR3 DNA follows: TGTGTCAGCTCCCGGGGGGACTATGGCTACACCTTC.

V and J are TRBV25-1 and TRBJ2-7, with D unclear. Germline values: CDR1 MGHDK, CDR2 SYGVNS. The V end lost 6 bases, the J end lost 6 bases, and 15 bases lay between the germline ends. The CDR3 is made up of 13 amino acids. CDR3 in amino acids: CASRGPRGSEQYF. In DNA, the CDR3 is TGTGCCAGCAGGGGCCCTCGCGGAAGCGAGCAGTACTTC.

The rearrangement uses TRBV27 and TRBJ2-1; D may be TRBD2 (6 bases). Between the trimmed V and J ends, which lost 3 bases and 3 bases, there was a span of 12 bases. The CDR3 sequence is 15 residues long. CDR1 MNHEY and CDR2 SMNVEV come from the germline V gene (reference sequence). CDR3: CASSFGQGLYNEQFF. CDR3 nucleotide sequence: TGTGCCAGCAGTTTTGGGCAGGGACTCTACAATGAGCAGTTCTTC.

This clonotype was seen at least ten times. The chain recombines TRBV20-1 with TRBJ1-2; D unresolved. CDR1 is DFQATT, CDR2 SNEGSKA, per germline (reference sequence). CDR3 length: 13 residues. Trimming removed 3 bases at V and 8 bases at J, with 16 bases between. In DNA, the CDR3 is TGCAGTGCTAGGATTTCGGGCCTTAGAGGCTACACCTTC. Amino acid sequence: CSARISGLRGYTF.

The rearrangement links TRBV10-3 to TRBJ1-2; D uncertain. This CDR3 has 12 amino acids. Trimming cost V 3 bases and J 4 bases, with 6 bases left between them. Germline CDR1 reads ENHRY; CDR2 reads SYGVKD. CDR3: CAISDDGYGYTF. As DNA, the CDR3 is TGTGCCATCAGTGACGACGGCTATGGCTACACCTTC.

Many counts were recorded for this clonotype. The V and J genes are TRBV29-1 and TRBJ2-1; weak D call: TRBD2 (7 bases). CDR3 length: 12 residues. Looked up from germline, CDR1 is SQVTM and CDR2 is ANQGSEA. Trimming left V 3 bases short and J 7 bases short, with 10 bases between. The CDR3 DNA is TGCAGCGTTGAGAAGGGGGGGAATGAGCAGTTCTTC. It codes for CSVEKGGNEQFF.

The chain couples TRBV7-2 to TRBJ1-1, with D maybe TRBD1 (6 bases). CDR1 and CDR2 (germline): SGHTA, FQGNSA. The CDR3 spans 15 residues. Deletions cut 4 bases from V and 1 base from J, with 13 bases between. This CDR3 reads CASSWTGTRNTEAFF. Here the CDR3 DNA reads TGTGCCAGCAGCTGGACCGGGACAAGGAACACTGAAGCTTTCTTT.

This clonotype was seen repeatedly, ten times or more. The chain joins TRBV29-1 to TRBJ2-5, with 10 positions matching TRBD1. The CDR3 runs to 14 residues. Per the germline V gene, CDR1 is SQVTM and CDR2 is ANQGSEA. V gave up 6 bases and J gave up 2 bases; unmatched junction bases: 6. The CDR3, as DNA: TGCAGCGTCTGGACAGGGGGGCGACAAGAGACCCAGTACTTC. Its protein is CSVWTGGRQETQYF. The variable domain in full, with the rest retrieved from reference TRBV29-1 and TRBJ2-5, is SAVISQKPSRDICQRGTSLTIQCQVDSQVTMMFWYRQQPGQSLTLIATANQGSEATYESGFVIDKFPISRPNLTFSTLTVSNMSPEDSSIYLCSVWTGGRQETQYFGPGTRLLVL.

The V call is TRBV6-5, the J call TRBJ1-6; no clear D gene. Trimming shortened V by 2 bases and J by 0 bases, and 8 bases separated the two germline ends. The CDR3 totals 16 residues. The germline V gene encodes CDR1 MNHEY and CDR2 SVGAGI. Written as DNA, the CDR3 is TGTGCCAGCAGTTACGACGGTAGCTCCTATAATTCACCCCTCCACTTT. It is translated as CASSYDGSSYNSPLHF.

The sample holds many counts of this clonotype. The V gene is TRBV12-3 or TRBV12-4, the J gene TRBJ2-1, with 12 nucleotides matching TRBD1. V lost 7 bases and J lost 9; bases outside the gene matches: 10. CDR3 length: 15 residues. CDR3 coding DNA: TGTGCCAGCACCTGGGGGGACAGGGGGCCGAGTGAGCAGTTCTTC. Its translation: CASTWGDRGPSEQFF.

The chain recombines TRBV4-1 with TRBJ2-7, with 11 bases that match TRBD2. The CDR3 is 16 amino acids. J lost 1 base, V lost 2 bases, and 4 bases had no gene match. Germline assignment: CDR1 MGHRA and CDR2 YSYEKL. The CDR3 DNA reads TGCGCCAGCAGCCAACGAGGACTAGCGGGTTCCTACGAGCAGTACTTC. It encodes CASSQRGLAGSYEQYF.